The TCR beta chain under discussion was sequenced for a study of blood T cell repertoires in COVID-19. On the study more broadly: Spain, Italy and the United States supplied samples that represented acute and convalescent COVID-19. Nucleic acid was either cDNA or gDNA, and it came from T cells, B-cell-depleted T cells, or PBMCs.

Original analysis: Researchers report that nucleated cell counts were estimated from reference gene primer amplification. Profiling relied on immunoSEQ multiplex PCR, and the TCRdb table lists in-frame clones only, not all of them. That table supplies the V and J calls and clone size; D and trimming were determined from the DNA. The repertoire has approximately 69,000 clones, 81% of them found once; the top ten carry about 20%. This CDR3 has 13 residues. V trimming: 7 bases; J trimming: 4 bases; junction bases outside the gene matches: 5. This chain links TRBV12-3 or TRBV12-4 with TRBJ1-2; 8 bases map to TRBD1. Sequencing was performed on peripheral blood. This TCR was recovered from a woman in her sixties or seventies with acute or convalescent COVID-19. CDR3 nucleotide sequence: TGTGCCAGCAATACAGGGACAGGCTATGGCTACACCTTC. Protein product: CASNTGTGYGYTF.